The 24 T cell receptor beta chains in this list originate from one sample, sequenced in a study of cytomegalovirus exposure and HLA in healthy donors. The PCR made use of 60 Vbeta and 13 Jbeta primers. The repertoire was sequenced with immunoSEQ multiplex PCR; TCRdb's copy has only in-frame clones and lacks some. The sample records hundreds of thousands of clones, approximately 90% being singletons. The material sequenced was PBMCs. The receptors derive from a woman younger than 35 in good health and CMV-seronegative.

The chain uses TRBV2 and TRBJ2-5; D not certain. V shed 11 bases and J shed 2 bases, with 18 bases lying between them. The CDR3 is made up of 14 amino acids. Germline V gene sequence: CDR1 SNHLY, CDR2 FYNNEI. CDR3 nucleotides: TGTGCCTCAAGGAGTGGCAGCATTCAAGAGACCCAGTACTTC. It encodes CASRSGSIQETQYF.

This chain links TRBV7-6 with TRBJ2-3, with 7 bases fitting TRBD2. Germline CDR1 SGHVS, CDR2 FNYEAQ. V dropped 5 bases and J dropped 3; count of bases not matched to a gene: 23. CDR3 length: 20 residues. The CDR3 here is CASSQPLEVRAGEGTDTQYF. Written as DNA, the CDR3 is TGTGCCAGCAGCCAACCACTAGAGGTTAGGGCGGGAGAGGGGACAGATACGCAGTATTTT.

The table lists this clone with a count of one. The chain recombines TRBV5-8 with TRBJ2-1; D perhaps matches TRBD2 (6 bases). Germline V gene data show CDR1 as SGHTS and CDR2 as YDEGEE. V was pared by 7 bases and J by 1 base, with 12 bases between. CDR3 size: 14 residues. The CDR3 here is CASRGIGSYNEQFF. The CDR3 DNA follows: TGTGCCAGCCGGGGGATTGGGTCCTACAATGAGCAGTTCTTC. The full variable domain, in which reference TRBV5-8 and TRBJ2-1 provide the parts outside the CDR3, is EAGVTQSPTHLIKTRGQQATLRCSPISGHTSVYWYQQALGLGLQFLLWYDEGEERNRGNFPPRFSGRQFPNYSSELNVNALELEDSALYLCASRGIGSYNEQFFGPGTRLTVL.

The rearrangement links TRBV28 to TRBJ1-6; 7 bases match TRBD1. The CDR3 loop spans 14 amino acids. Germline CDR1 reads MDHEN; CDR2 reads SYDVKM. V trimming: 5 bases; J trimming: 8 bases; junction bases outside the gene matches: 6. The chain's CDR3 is CASSDRASYSPLHF. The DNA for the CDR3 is TGTGCCAGCAGTGACAGGGCCTCCTATTCACCCCTCCACTTT.

CDR3 sequence: CASSLVLAETQYF. In DNA form, the CDR3 reads TGCGCCAGCAGCTTGGTTCTAGCGGAGACCCAGTACTTC. V is TRBV5-1 and J is TRBJ2-5; the D gene is possibly TRBD2 (6 bases). The germline V and J ends were trimmed by 0 bases and 5 bases, with 8 bases remaining between them. Germline lookup yields CDR1 SGHRS and CDR2 YFSETQ. This CDR3 is built from 13 residues.

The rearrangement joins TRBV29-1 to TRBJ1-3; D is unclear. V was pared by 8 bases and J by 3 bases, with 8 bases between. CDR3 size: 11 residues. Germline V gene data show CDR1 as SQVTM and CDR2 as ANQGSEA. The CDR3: CSFRGGNTIYF. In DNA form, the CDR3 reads TGCAGCTTTCGGGGTGGAAACACCATATATTTT.

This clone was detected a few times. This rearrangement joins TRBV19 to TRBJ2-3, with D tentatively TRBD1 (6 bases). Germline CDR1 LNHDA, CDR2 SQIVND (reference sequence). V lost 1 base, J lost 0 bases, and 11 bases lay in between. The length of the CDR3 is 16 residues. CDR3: CASSIGAGASTDTQYF. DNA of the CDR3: TGTGCCAGTAGTATAGGGGCAGGGGCTAGCACAGATACGCAGTATTTT.

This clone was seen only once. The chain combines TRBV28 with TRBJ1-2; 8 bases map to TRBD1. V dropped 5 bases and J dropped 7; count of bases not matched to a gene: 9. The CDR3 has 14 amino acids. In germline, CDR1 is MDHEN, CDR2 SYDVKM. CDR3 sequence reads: CASSTRGRGSGYTF. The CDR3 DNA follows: TGTGCCAGCAGTACCAGGGGGCGGGGGTCTGGCTACACCTTC.

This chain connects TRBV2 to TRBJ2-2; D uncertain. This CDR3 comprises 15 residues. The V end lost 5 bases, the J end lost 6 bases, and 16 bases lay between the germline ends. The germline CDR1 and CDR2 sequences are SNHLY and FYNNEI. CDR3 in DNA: TGTGCCAGCAGTCCGCGGCTCCGGGTACCCGGGGAGCTGTTTTTT. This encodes CASSPRLRVPGELFF.

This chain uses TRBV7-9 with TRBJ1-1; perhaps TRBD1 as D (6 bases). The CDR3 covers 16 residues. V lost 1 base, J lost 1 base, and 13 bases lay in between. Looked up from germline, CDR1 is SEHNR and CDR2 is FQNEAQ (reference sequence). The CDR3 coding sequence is TGTGCCAGCAGCTTAGGCTTACGGGGACAGAACACTGAAGCTTTCTTT. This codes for CASSLGLRGQNTEAFF.

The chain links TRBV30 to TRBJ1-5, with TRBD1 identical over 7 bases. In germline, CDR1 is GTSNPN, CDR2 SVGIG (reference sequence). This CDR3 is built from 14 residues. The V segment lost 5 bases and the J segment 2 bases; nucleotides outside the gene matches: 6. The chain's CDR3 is CAWSTGVGNQPQHF. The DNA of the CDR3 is TGTGCCTGGTCTACAGGGGTTGGCAATCAGCCCCAGCATTTT.

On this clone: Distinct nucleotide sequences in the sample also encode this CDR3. DNA for the CDR3: TGTGCCAGCAGTGGGGGCAGTCTTTCCTATAATTCACCCCTCCACTTT. Amino acid sequence: CASSGGSLSYNSPLHF. The chain couples TRBV6-1 to TRBJ1-6; a weak D match, TRBD1 (5 bases). In germline, CDR1 is MNHNS, CDR2 SASEGT. There are 16 residues in the CDR3. The V end lost 4 bases, the J end lost 1 base, and 11 bases lay between the germline ends.

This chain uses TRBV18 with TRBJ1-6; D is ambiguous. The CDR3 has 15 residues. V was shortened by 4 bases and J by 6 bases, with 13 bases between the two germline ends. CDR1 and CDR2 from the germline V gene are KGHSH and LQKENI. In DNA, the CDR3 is TGTGCCAGCTCACAGCAGAGAGCGGGTAATTCACCCCTCCACTTT. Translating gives CASSQQRAGNSPLHF.

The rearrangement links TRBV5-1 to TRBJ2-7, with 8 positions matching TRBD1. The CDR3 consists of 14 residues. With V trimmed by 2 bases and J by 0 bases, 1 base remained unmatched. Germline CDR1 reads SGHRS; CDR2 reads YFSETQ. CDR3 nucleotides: TGCGCCAGCAGCTTCCAGGGGGCCTCCTACGAGCAGTACTTC. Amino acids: CASSFQGASYEQYF. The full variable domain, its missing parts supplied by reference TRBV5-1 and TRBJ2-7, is KAGVTQTPRYLIKTRGQQVTLSCSPISGHRSVSWYQQTPGQGLQFLFEYFSETQRNKGNFPGRFSGRQFSNSRSEMNVSTLELGDSALYLCASSFQGASYEQYFGPGTRLTVT.

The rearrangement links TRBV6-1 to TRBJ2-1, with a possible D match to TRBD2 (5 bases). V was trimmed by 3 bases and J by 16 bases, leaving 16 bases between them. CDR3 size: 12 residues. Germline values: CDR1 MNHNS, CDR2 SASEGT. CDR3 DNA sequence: TGTGCCAGCAGTGACTTACCGGGATCCGATTTCTTC. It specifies CASSDLPGSDFF.

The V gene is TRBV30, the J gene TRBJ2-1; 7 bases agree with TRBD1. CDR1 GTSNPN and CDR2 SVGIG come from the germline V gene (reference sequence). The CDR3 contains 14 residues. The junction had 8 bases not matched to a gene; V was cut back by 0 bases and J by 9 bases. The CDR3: CAWSVRRRQGEQFF. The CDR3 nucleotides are TGTGCCTGGAGTGTACGACGCCGACAGGGTGAGCAGTTCTTC.

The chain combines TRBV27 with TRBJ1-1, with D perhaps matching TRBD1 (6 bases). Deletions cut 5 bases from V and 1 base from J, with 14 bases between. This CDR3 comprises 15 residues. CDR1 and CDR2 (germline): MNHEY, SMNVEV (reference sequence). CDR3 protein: CASSPDRLRNTEAFF. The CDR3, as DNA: TGTGCCAGCAGTCCGGACAGATTGCGGAACACTGAAGCTTTCTTT.

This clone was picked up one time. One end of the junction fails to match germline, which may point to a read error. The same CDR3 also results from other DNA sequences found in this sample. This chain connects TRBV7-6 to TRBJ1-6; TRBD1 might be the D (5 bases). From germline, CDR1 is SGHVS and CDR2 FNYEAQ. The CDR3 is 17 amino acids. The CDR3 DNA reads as TGTGCCAGCAGCCCAAAGACAGTCCCCGACTTTAATTCCCCCCTCCACTTT. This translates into CASSPKTVPDFNSPLHF.

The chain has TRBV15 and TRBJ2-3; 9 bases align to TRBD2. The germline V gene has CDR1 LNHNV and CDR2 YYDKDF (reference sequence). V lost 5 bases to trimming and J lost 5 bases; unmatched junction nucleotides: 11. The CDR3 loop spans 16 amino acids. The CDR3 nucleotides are TGTGCCACCAGCTTTAATGCGGGGGGGGCTGGAGATACGCAGTATTTT. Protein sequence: CATSFNAGGAGDTQYF.

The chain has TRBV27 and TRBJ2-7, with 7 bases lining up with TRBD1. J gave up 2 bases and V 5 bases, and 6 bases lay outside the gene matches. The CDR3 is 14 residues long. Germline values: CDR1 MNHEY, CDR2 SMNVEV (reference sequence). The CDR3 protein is CASSPGQAPYEQYF. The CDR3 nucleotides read TGTGCCAGCAGTCCCGGACAGGCCCCCTACGAGCAGTACTTC.

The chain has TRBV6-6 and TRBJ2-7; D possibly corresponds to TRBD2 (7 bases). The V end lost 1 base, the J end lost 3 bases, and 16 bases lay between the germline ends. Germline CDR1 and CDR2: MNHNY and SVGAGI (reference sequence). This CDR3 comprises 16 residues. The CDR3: CASSYLGGANFYEQYF. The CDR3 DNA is TGTGCCAGCAGTTACTTGGGGGGGGCAAACTTCTACGAGCAGTACTTC.

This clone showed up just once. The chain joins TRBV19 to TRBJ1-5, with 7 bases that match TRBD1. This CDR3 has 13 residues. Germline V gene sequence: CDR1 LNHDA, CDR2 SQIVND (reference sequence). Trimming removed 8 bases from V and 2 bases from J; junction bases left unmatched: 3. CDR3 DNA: TGTGCCAGTGCTACAGGGGGCAATCAGCCCCAGCATTTT. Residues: CASATGGNQPQHF.

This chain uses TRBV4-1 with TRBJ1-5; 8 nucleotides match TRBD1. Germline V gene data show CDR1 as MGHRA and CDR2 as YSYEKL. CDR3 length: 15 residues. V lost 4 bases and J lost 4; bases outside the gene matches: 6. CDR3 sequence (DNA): TGCGCCAGCAGCCCTGGGACAGGTACTAATCAGCCCCAGCATTTT. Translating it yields CASSPGTGTNQPQHF.

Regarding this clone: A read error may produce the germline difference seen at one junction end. The CDR3 spells CASGYNDPGRGGKAFF. In DNA form, the CDR3 reads TGTGCCAGCGGTTACAATGACCCAGGTCGCGGGGGGAAAGCTTTCTTT. The rearrangement joins TRBV6-5 to TRBJ1-1, with a weak D call TRBD1 (5 bases). The CDR3 extends over 16 amino acids. Germline values: CDR1 MNHEY, CDR2 SVGAGI.